Following are 30 T cell receptor beta chains from one sample sequenced in a study of blood T cell repertoires in COVID-19. Clones were read by immunoSEQ multiplex PCR, and TCRdb kept only the in-frame ones, dropping some. The table lists 250,000 or so clones, around nine tenths of them singletons, with approximately 10% in the top ten. The material sequenced was peripheral blood. The source is a man between 35 and 55 years old with active or convalescent COVID-19.

The V gene is TRBV6-5, the J gene TRBJ1-6, with TRBD1 matching 8 bases. The CDR3 runs to 16 residues. Germline V gives CDR1 MNHEY, CDR2 SVGAGI. The V gene end was trimmed by 0 bases and the J gene end by 8 bases; junction bases not matched to a gene: 6. This CDR3 is CASSYSPDREDSPLHF. CDR3 in DNA: TGTGCCAGCAGTTACTCTCCGGACAGGGAGGATTCACCCCTCCACTTT.

The chain couples TRBV7-9 to TRBJ2-3, with D maybe TRBD1 (6 bases). The CDR3 runs 14 residues. Between the trimmed V and J ends, which lost 1 base and 2 bases, there was a span of 7 bases. CDR1 and CDR2 (germline): SEHNR, FQNEAQ (reference sequence). CDR3 in amino acids: CASSLDRATDTQYF. DNA for the CDR3: TGTGCCAGCAGCTTAGACAGGGCCACAGATACGCAGTATTTT.

A word on this clone: One junction end disagrees with the germline gene, perhaps due to a read error. The V gene is TRBV5-4, the J gene TRBJ1-2; 7 bases agree with TRBD1. The CDR3 loop spans 18 amino acids. CDR1 and CDR2 from the germline V gene are SGHNT and YYREEE (reference sequence). This CDR3 reads CASSPGPGRQGNPNGYTF. The DNA of the CDR3 is TGTGCCAGCAGCCCAGGACCAGGGCGACAGGGTAACCCTAATGGATACACCTTC.

The V gene is TRBV6-1, the J gene TRBJ1-5; TRBD1 matches at 7 bases. This CDR3 contains 13 residues. J was trimmed by 5 bases and V by 3 bases; bases with no gene match: 1. The V gene's germline CDR1 is MNHNS and CDR2 SASEGT. The CDR3, as DNA: TGTGCCAGCAGTGATCAGGGGGATCAGCCCCAGCATTTT. Translation gives CASSDQGDQPQHF.

The J gene is TRBJ1-1, the V gene TRBV12-3 or TRBV12-4, with D perhaps matching TRBD1 (5 bases). The CDR3 sequence is 12 residues long. The V and J ends lost 6 bases and 4 bases respectively, with 9 bases between them. The DNA of the CDR3 is TGTGCCAGCAGGGGGGGGAGCACTGAAGCTTTCTTT. Encoded protein: CASRGGSTEAFF.

A single count supports this clone. The genes are TRBV12-3 or TRBV12-4 and TRBJ2-7; D is unresolved. The CDR3 is 11 residues long. V was clipped by 7 bases and J by 1 base, with 5 bases between them. The chain's CDR3 is CASTQSYEQYF. In DNA form, the CDR3 reads TGTGCCAGCACCCAATCCTACGAGCAGTACTTC.

V is TRBV9 and J is TRBJ1-4; D remains unclear. Trimming stripped 0 bases from V and 6 bases from J, with 6 bases between. Germline values: CDR1 SGDLS, CDR2 YYNGEE. CDR3 length: 13 residues. CDR3 DNA: TGTGCCAGCAGCGTAGGGGGAGATGAAAAACTGTTTTTT. Translated: CASSVGGDEKLFF.

The rearrangement links TRBV3-1 (or the pseudogene TRBV3-2) to TRBJ1-2; D gene unclear. This CDR3 spans 13 amino acids. Germline CDR1 LGHDT, CDR2 YNNKEL (reference sequence). V lost 1 base, J lost 5 bases, and 8 bases lay in between. CDR3 DNA: TGTGCCAGCAGCCAAGGGGGAGAGTATGGCTACACCTTC. It is translated as CASSQGGEYGYTF.

The chain is built from TRBV10-2 and TRBJ1-6, with D tentatively TRBD1 (5 bases). This CDR3 spans 16 amino acids. Trimming shortened V by 3 bases and J by 2 bases, and 11 bases separated the two germline ends. Germline CDR1 and CDR2: WSHSY and SAAADI. CDR3 protein: CASSDPQGTYNSPLHF. Written as DNA, the CDR3 is TGCGCCAGCAGTGATCCCCAGGGAACCTATAATTCACCCCTCCACTTT.

J is TRBJ2-3 and V is TRBV29-1; 13 bases align to TRBD2. The CDR3 runs to 15 residues. V lost 2 bases and J lost 4; bases outside the gene matches: 3. From germline, CDR1 is SQVTM and CDR2 ANQGSEA. The CDR3 bases are TGCAGCGTTGAAAGGACTAGCGGGAGTTCAGATACGCAGTATTTT. Its translation: CSVERTSGSSDTQYF.

The gene calls are TRBV5-4 and TRBJ1-1, with unresolved D. This CDR3 spans 13 amino acids. V was pared by 4 bases and J by 7 bases, with 14 bases between. CDR1 and CDR2 from the germline V gene are SGHNT and YYREEE (reference sequence). CDR3: CASSPEAAREAFF. Written as DNA, the CDR3 is TGTGCCAGCAGCCCGGAGGCCGCCCGTGAAGCTTTCTTT.

This clone came up a few times. The chain carries TRBV30 and TRBJ1-5, with D hard to call. The CDR3 contains 14 residues. Deletions cut 1 base from V and 2 bases from J, with 9 bases between. The germline gives CDR1 GTSNPN, CDR2 SVGIG (reference sequence). CDR3 bases: TGTGCCTGGAGTGGGACTCCGGGCAATCAGCCCCAGCATTTT. Amino acid sequence: CAWSGTPGNQPQHF.

The chain combines TRBV9 with TRBJ1-2; 9 nucleotides align to TRBD1. The CDR3 loop spans 14 amino acids. Germline CDR1 is SGDLS and CDR2 is YYNGEE. Germline trimming cut 0 bases from V and 5 bases from J; bases unmatched to any gene: 2. CDR3 nucleotides: TGTGCCAGCAGCGTAGATGGACAGGGGTATGGCTACACCTTC. Its translation: CASSVDGQGYGYTF.

This rearrangement joins TRBV3-1 (or the pseudogene TRBV3-2) to TRBJ1-2, with 11 bases identical to TRBD1. CDR1 is LGHDT, CDR2 YNNKEL, per germline (reference sequence). J was trimmed by 4 bases and V by 1 base; bases with no gene match: 14. CDR3 length equals 19 residues. CDR3 DNA: TGTGCCAGCAGCCAAGGCCTGCGGGACAGGGGGTTGGGTGGCTATGGCTACACCTTC. Protein product: CASSQGLRDRGLGGYGYTF.

This chain uses TRBV5-4 with TRBJ2-1, with 8 bases lining up with TRBD1. After removal of 3 bases from V and 5 bases from J, the junction contained 4 bases not matched to a gene. CDR3 length: 14 amino acids. The germline V gene has CDR1 SGHNT and CDR2 YYREEE (reference sequence). CDR3 protein: CASSWETGDNEQFF. CDR3 DNA sequence: TGTGCCAGCAGCTGGGAGACAGGGGACAATGAGCAGTTCTTC.

The rearrangement joins TRBV29-1 to TRBJ2-2; D may be TRBD1 (5 bases). Germline-derived CDR1 and CDR2 are SQVTM and ANQGSEA. The V end lost 7 bases, the J end lost 1 base, and 10 bases lay between the germline ends. The CDR3 has 13 residues. CDR3 bases: TGCAGCGCGAATAGGGGGAACACCGGGGAGCTGTTTTTT. Translation gives CSANRGNTGELFF.

There are a few counts of this clone. The V gene is TRBV6-5, the J gene TRBJ2-2; maybe TRBD2 (6 bases). CDR3 size: 13 residues. The V end was cut by 8 bases, the J end by 5 bases, with 12 bases between. Germline lookup yields CDR1 MNHEY and CDR2 SVGAGI. The CDR3 spells CASRGISTGELFF. DNA of the CDR3: TGTGCCAGCCGGGGGATTTCAACCGGGGAGCTGTTTTTT.

This sequence joins TRBV5-4 and TRBJ1-1; possible D gene TRBD1, 5 bases. The CDR3 is 14 amino acids. Looked up from germline, CDR1 is SGHNT and CDR2 is YYREEE (reference sequence). The V end lost 4 bases, the J end lost 4 bases, and 14 bases lay between the germline ends. The CDR3 sequence is CASSPPQGGTEAFF. The CDR3 coding sequence is TGTGCCAGCAGCCCACCCCAGGGAGGCACTGAAGCTTTCTTT.

The V and J genes are TRBV2 and TRBJ2-3; perhaps TRBD1 as D (6 bases). Germline values: CDR1 SNHLY, CDR2 FYNNEI. CDR3 size: 14 residues. The ends were cut back, 2 bases at V and 5 bases at J, with 11 bases in the middle. The CDR3 DNA reads as TGTGCCAGCAGTGAACAGGGGCCCGGAGATACGCAGTATTTT. This translates into CASSEQGPGDTQYF.

V usage is TRBV18 and J usage is TRBJ2-7; 10 nucleotides agree with TRBD2. V trimming: 1 base; J trimming: 6 bases; junction bases outside the gene matches: 12. Germline CDR1 is KGHSH and CDR2 is LQKENI. CDR3 length equals 17 residues. The CDR3 loop reads CASSPQRPAGGPGEQYF. CDR3 in DNA: TGTGCCAGCTCACCACAGAGGCCAGCGGGAGGGCCTGGCGAGCAGTACTTC.

This clone was seen just once. The gene calls are TRBV11-2 and TRBJ2-1, with D unclear. V lost 5 bases and J lost 9, with 8 bases in between. Germline V gene lookup returns CDR1 SGHAT and CDR2 FQNNGV. The CDR3 sequence is 11 residues long. The CDR3 spells CASSVPGEQFF. The CDR3 DNA is TGTGCCAGCAGCGTTCCGGGTGAGCAGTTCTTC. Complete variable domain (other parts from reference TRBV11-2 and TRBJ2-1): EAGVAQSPRYKIIEKRQSVAFWCNPISGHATLYWYQQILGQGPKLLIQFQNNGVVDDSQLPKDRFSAERLKGVDSTLKIQPAKLEDSAVYLCASSVPGEQFFGPGTRLTVL.

On this clone itself: This same CDR3 is encoded by further DNA sequences in the sample. V usage is TRBV30 and J usage is TRBJ1-2, with TRBD1 as a possible D gene (6 bases). Germline assignment: CDR1 GTSNPN and CDR2 SVGIG (reference sequence). The CDR3 is 14 amino acids. Trimming removed 2 bases from V and 2 bases from J, with 12 bases in between. CDR3 in DNA: TGTGCCTGGAGTCGGGGGGGCGCGAACTATGGCTACACCTTC. Translating it yields CAWSRGGANYGYTF. The complete variable domain, with remaining parts taken from reference TRBV30 and TRBJ1-2, reads SQTIHQWPATLVQPVGSPLSLECTVEGTSNPNLYWYRQAAGRGLQLLFYSVGIGQISSEVPQNLSASRPQDRQFILSSKKLLLSDSGFYLCAWSRGGANYGYTFGSGTRLTVV.

The sample holds a few counts of this clone. This rearrangement joins TRBV5-6 to TRBJ1-6, with D unresolved. Germline loops: CDR1 SGHDT, CDR2 YYEEEE. This CDR3 comprises 14 residues. Trimming removed 4 bases from V and 10 bases from J, with 15 bases in between. The CDR3 reads CASSGGLQASPLHF. CDR3 DNA sequence: TGTGCCAGCAGCGGCGGGCTGCAAGCGTCACCCCTCCACTTT. The full variable domain, completed using reference TRBV5-6 and TRBJ1-6, is DAGVTQSPTHLIKTRGQQVTLRCSPKSGHDTVSWYQQALGQGPQFIFQYYEEEERQRGNFPDRFSGHQFPNYSSELNVNALLLGDSALYLCASSGGLQASPLHFGNGTRLTVT.

J is TRBJ2-5 and V is TRBV7-9, with 9 bases identical to TRBD2. Germline V gives CDR1 SEHNR, CDR2 FQNEAQ (reference sequence). Trimming at V came to 2 bases and at J to 7 bases, leaving 8 bases not matched to a gene. This CDR3 has 15 amino acids. CDR3 amino acids: CASSLSLAGSRTQYF. The CDR3, as DNA: TGTGCCAGCAGCTTATCCCTAGCGGGGTCAAGGACCCAGTACTTC. The variable domain in full, completed from reference TRBV7-9 and TRBJ2-5, reads DTGVSQNPRHKITKRGQNVTFRCDPISEHNRLYWYRQTLGQGPEFLTYFQNEAQLEKSRLLSDRFSAERPKGSFSTLEIQRTEQGDSAMYLCASSLSLAGSRTQYFGPGTRLLVL.

V gene TRBV4-1 combines with J gene TRBJ1-2; tentatively, D is TRBD1 (5 bases). The V gene lost 1 base and the J gene lost 0 bases, with 9 bases spanning the gap. The CDR3 runs 15 residues. Germline CDR1 reads MGHRA; CDR2 reads YSYEKL. For the CDR3, the DNA is TGCGCCAGCAGCCAAGTATCGACAGCTAACTATGGCTACACCTTC. It specifies CASSQVSTANYGYTF.

The rearrangement uses TRBV4-1 and TRBJ2-3, with D unclear. CDR3 length equals 16 residues. Germline values: CDR1 MGHRA, CDR2 YSYEKL. Trimming removed 0 bases at V and 2 bases at J, with 12 bases between. CDR3 sequence reads: CASSQDFSLHTDTQYF. Written as DNA, the CDR3 is TGCGCCAGCAGCCAAGATTTCAGTTTGCACACAGATACGCAGTATTTT.

This clone has more than one count but fewer than ten. J is TRBJ1-1 and V is TRBV10-3; TRBD1 aligns across 9 bases. V was pared by 7 bases and J by 5 bases, with 2 bases of the junction left unmatched. Germline CDR1 reads ENHRY; CDR2 reads SYGVKD. The CDR3 sequence is 12 residues long. CDR3 region: CAITTGGTEAFF. The DNA of the CDR3 is TGTGCCATCACGACAGGGGGGACTGAAGCTTTCTTT.

The rearrangement uses TRBV5-1 and TRBJ2-2; TRBD1 matches at 9 bases. The CDR3 sequence is 16 residues long. Germline CDR1 SGHRS, CDR2 YFSETQ. The trim removed 0 bases at V and 0 bases at J, leaving 0 bases unmatched. CDR3 sequence (DNA): TGCGCCAGCAGCTTGGGGGACAGGGCGAACACCGGGGAGCTGTTTTTT. It translates to CASSLGDRANTGELFF.

This clone was seen once. The V gene is TRBV5-1, the J gene TRBJ2-2; tentatively, D is TRBD1 (6 bases). Germline V gene sequence: CDR1 SGHRS, CDR2 YFSETQ. V shed 6 bases and J shed 5 bases, with 20 bases lying between them. The CDR3 runs 16 residues. The CDR3 loop is CASTLKQDSRTGELFF. CDR3 in DNA: TGCGCCAGCACCCTTAAACAGGACAGCCGGACCGGGGAGCTGTTTTTT.

V gene TRBV18 combines with J gene TRBJ2-7, with D uncertain. CDR3 length: 14 amino acids. The V gene lost 6 bases and the J gene lost 0 bases, with 12 bases spanning the gap. Germline V gene lookup returns CDR1 KGHSH and CDR2 LQKENI. The CDR3 loop is CASSHSESSYEQYF. The CDR3 DNA sequence: TGTGCCAGCTCCCACAGTGAAAGCTCCTACGAGCAGTACTTC.